This entry is about one T cell receptor beta chain. Both 60 Vbeta primers and 13 Jbeta primers went into the PCR. Generated by immunoSEQ multiplex PCR, the TCRdb table keeps only in-frame clones and is missing some. Its table lists 200,000 or so clones. These data come from a study of cytomegalovirus exposure and HLA in healthy donors. This CDR3 spans 13 amino acids. Trimming stripped 8 bases from V and 7 bases from J, with 17 bases between. Germline assignment: CDR1 ENHRY and CDR2 SYGVKD. The clonotype was recovered from a boy between 10 and 17 years old in good health and CMV-seronegative. Source material: PBMCs. The chain is built from TRBV10-3 and TRBJ1-1; D unclear. This CDR3 is CAISREGYGEAFF. For the CDR3, the DNA is TGTGCCATCTCCCGGGAAGGGTACGGTGAAGCTTTCTTT.